This T cell receptor beta chain was found in a study of blood T cell repertoires in COVID-19. Whole-study context: The study drew acute and convalescent COVID-19 samples from the United States, Italy and Spain. Sources were T cells, B-cell-depleted T cells, or PBMCs; the material itself was cDNA or gDNA.

Original processing methods: Estimated nucleated cell counts came from reference gene primer amplification. Here immunoSEQ multiplex PCR was the method, and the copy in TCRdb shows in-frame clones only, minus some. V and J calls and clone size are those listed in that table; D and trimming were worked out from the DNA. The table has some 260,000 clones, 82% seen once. A word on this clone: Other DNA sequences within the sample encode an identical CDR3.

The CDR3 covers 13 residues. Trimming left V 0 bases short and J 8 bases short, with 10 bases between. Germline V gene lookup returns CDR1 MNHEY and CDR2 SVGAGI. The sample comprised peripheral blood. V and J are TRBV6-5 and TRBJ1-2, with D hard to call. The TCR comes from a woman older than 75 with active or convalescent COVID-19. CDR3 sequence: CASSYSTGFGYTF. For the CDR3, the DNA is TGTGCCAGCAGTTACTCGACGGGGTTCGGCTACACCTTC.